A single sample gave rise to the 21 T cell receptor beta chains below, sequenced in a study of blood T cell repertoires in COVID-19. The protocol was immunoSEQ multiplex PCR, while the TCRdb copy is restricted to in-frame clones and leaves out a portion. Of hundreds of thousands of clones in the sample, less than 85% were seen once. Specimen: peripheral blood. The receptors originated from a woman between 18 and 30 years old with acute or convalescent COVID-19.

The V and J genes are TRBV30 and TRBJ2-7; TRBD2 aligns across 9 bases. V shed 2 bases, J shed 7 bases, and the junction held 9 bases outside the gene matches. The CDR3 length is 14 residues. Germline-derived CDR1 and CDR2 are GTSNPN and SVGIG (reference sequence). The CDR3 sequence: CAWSPIAGVREQYF. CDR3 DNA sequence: TGTGCCTGGAGTCCTATAGCGGGGGTTCGGGAGCAGTACTTC.

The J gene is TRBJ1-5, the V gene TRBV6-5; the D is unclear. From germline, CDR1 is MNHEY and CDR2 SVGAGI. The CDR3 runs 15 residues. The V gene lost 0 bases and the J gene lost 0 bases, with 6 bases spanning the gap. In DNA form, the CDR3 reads TGTGCCAGCAGTTACTCTGGGCCTAGCAATCAGCCCCAGCATTTT. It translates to CASSYSGPSNQPQHF.

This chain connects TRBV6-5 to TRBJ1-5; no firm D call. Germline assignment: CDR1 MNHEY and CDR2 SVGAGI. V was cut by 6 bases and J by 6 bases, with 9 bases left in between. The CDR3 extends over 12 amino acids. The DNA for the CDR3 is TGTGCCAGCAGAAGTGAGGCTCAGCCCCAGCATTTT. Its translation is CASRSEAQPQHF.

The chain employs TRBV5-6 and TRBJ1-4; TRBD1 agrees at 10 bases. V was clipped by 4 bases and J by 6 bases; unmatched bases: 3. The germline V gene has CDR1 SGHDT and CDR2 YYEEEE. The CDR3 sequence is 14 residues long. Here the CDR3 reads CASSPGTGDEKLFF. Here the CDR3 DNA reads TGTGCCAGCAGCCCCGGGACAGGGGATGAAAAACTGTTTTTT.

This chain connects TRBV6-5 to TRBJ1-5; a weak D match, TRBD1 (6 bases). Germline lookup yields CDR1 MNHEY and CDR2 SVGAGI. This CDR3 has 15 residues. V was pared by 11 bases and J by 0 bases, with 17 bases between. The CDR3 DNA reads TGTGCCGTCCAAGCCGGGACAAATAGCAATCAGCCCCAGCATTTT. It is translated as CAVQAGTNSNQPQHF.

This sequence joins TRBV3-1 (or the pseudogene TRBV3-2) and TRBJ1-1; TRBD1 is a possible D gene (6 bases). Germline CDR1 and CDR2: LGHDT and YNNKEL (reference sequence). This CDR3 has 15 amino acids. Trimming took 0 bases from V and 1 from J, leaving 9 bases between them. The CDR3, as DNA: TGTGCCAGCAGCCAAGATTTAGGGGGGAACACTGAAGCTTTCTTT. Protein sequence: CASSQDLGGNTEAFF.

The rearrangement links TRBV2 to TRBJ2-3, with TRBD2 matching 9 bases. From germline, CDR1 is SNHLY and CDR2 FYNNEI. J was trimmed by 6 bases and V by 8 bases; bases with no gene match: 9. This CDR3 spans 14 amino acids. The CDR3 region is CASRSRGGADTQYF. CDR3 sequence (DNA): TGTGCCAGCCGTAGCCGCGGGGGGGCGGATACGCAGTATTTT.

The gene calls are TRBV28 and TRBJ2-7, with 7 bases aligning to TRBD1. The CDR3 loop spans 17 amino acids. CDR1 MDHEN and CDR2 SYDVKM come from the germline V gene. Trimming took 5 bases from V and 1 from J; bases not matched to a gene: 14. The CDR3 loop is CASSLDRDSSSSYEQYF. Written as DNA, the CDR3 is TGTGCCAGCAGTCTTGACCGGGACAGCAGTTCTTCCTACGAGCAGTACTTC.

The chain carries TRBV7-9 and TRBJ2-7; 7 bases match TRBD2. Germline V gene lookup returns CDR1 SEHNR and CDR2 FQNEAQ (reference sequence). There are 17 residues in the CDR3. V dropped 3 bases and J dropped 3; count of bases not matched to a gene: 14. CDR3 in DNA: TGTGCCAGCAGCTTTGCGGGAGCAGACCAACGAGACTACGAGCAGTACTTC. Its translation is CASSFAGADQRDYEQYF.

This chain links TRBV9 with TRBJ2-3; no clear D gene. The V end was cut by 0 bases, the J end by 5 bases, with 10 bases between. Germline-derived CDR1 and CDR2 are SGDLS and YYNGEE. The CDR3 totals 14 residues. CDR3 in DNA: TGTGCCAGCAGCGTAGGGCCACAGATAGATACGCAGTATTTT. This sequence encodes CASSVGPQIDTQYF.

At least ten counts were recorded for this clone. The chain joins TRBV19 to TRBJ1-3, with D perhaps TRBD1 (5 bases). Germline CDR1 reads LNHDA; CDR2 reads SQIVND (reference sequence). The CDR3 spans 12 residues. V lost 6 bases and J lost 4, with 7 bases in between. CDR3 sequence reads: CASRKGGNTIYF. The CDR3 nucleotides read TGTGCCAGTAGAAAGGGGGGAAACACCATATATTTT.

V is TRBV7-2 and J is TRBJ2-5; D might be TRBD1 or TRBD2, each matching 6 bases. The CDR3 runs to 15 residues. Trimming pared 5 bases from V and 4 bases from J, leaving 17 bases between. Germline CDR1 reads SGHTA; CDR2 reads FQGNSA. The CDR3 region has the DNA TGTGCCAGCAGCCTAGGGGGAGGACCGGTAGAGACCCAGTACTTC. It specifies CASSLGGGPVETQYF.

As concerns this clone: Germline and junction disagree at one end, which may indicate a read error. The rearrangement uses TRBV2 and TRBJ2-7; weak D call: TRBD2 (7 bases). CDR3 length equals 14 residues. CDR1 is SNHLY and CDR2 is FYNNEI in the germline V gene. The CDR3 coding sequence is TGTGCCAGCAGACCTCCCCGAGGGGGGGGGCCAATCTTCTTC. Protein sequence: CASRPPRGGGPIFF.

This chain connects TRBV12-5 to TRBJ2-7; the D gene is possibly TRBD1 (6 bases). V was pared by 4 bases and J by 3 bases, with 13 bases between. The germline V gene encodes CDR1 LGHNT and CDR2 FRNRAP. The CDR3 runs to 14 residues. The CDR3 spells CASGSQDRDYEQYF. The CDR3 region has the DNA TGTGCTAGTGGTTCACAGGACAGAGACTACGAGCAGTACTTC.

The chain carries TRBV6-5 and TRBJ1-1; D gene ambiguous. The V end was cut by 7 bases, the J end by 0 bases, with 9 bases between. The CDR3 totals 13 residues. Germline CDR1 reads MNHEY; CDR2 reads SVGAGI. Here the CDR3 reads CASTPSMNTEAFF. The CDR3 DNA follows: TGTGCCAGCACACCTAGTATGAACACTGAAGCTTTCTTT.

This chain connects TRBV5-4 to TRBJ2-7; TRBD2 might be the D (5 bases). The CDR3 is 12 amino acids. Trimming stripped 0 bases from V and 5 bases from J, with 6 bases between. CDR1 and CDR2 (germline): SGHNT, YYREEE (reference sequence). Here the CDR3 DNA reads TGTGCCAGCAGCTTGGAGGGAGACGAGCAGTACTTC. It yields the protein CASSLEGDEQYF. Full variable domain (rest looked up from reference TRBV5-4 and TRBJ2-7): ETGVTQSPTHLIKTRGQQVTLRCSSQSGHNTVSWYQQALGQGPQFIFQYYREEENGRGNFPPRFSGLQFPNYSSELNVNALELDDSALYLCASSLEGDEQYFGPGTRLTVT.

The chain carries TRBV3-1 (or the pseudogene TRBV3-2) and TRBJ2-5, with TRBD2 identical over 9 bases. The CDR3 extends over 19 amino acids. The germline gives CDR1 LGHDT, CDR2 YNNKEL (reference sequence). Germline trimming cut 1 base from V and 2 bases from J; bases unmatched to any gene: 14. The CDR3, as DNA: TGTGCCAGCAGCCAAGTTCTTCGCGGGGGGGCAGGAGGGCAAGAGACCCAGTACTTC. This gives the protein CASSQVLRGGAGGQETQYF.

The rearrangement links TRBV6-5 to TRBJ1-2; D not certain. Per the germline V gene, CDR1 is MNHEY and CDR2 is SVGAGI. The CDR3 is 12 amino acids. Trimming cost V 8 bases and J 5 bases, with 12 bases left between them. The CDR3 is CASGERRYGYTF. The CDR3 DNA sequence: TGTGCCAGCGGGGAAAGGAGGTATGGCTACACCTTC.

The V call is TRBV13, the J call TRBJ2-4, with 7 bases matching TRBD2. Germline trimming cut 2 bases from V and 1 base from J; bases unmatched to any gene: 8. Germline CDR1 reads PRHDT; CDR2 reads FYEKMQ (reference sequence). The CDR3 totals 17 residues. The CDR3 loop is CASSLSRRGEAKNIQYF. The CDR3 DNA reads TGTGCCAGCAGCTTAAGTCGACGGGGGGAGGCCAAAAACATTCAGTACTTC.

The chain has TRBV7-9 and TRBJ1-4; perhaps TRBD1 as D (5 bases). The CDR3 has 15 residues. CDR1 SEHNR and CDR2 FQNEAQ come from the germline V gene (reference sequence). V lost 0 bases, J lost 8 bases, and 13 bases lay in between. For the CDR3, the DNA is TGTGCCAGCAGCTTAGCCACCAGGGATGAAGAAAAACTGTTTTTT. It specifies CASSLATRDEEKLFF.

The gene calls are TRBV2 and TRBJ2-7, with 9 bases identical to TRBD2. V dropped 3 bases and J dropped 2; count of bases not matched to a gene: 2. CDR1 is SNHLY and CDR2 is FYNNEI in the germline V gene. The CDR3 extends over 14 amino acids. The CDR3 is CASSDSGSAYEQYF. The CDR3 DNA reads TGTGCCAGCAGTGATAGCGGGAGCGCCTACGAGCAGTACTTC.